Shown below are 25 T cell receptor beta chains from a single sample sequenced in a study of T cells in Graves' hyperthyroidism and ophthalmopathy (dated by TCRdb to between 2018 and 2020). The library was built by means of multiplex PCR. This sample was sequenced with an Illumina HiSeq 2000. Amplification of TCR beta CDR3 regions was carried out from RNA transcripts. A first-round RT-PCR of the TCR CDR3 used the HTBI primer set with the Qiagen OneStep RT-PCR kit. The public reads were quality trimmed at Q25 with fastp and then assembled into clones with MiXCR by TCRdb, keeping productive beta chains. Identical CDR3 proteins give one entry, which carries the most common genes and DNA. Here the sample has about 420,000 distinct CDR3 sequences; around 13% occur a single time. The ten top clones hold about 5% of the sample. What was sequenced was blood. Receptors were obtained from a woman younger than 35 with Graves' hyperthyroidism.

J is TRBJ2-2 and V is TRBV12-3 or TRBV12-4; 11 nucleotides agree with TRBD1. Unmatched junction bases numbered 12, after V lost 6 bases and J lost 6 bases. The CDR3 sequence is 17 residues long. The CDR3 loop is CASRTPGTGGMAGELFF. CDR3 sequence (DNA): TGTGCCAGCAGAACCCCCGGGACAGGGGGAATGGCCGGGGAGCTGTTTTTT.

The chain joins TRBV6-1 to TRBJ2-4; 8 bases match TRBD1. This CDR3 spans 17 amino acids. Germline-derived CDR1 and CDR2 are MNHNS and SASEGT. V trimming: 5 bases; J trimming: 1 base; junction bases outside the gene matches: 10. Here the CDR3 DNA reads TGTGCCAGCAGTTCTACTCAGGGGGCTTTTGCCAAAAACATTCAGTACTTC. Protein: CASSSTQGAFAKNIQYF.

The table lists this clonotype with a few counts. The junction does not match germline at one end; this may be a read error. The chain is built from TRBV19 and TRBJ1-5, with TRBD1 as a possible D gene (5 bases). CDR3 size: 15 residues. Looked up from germline, CDR1 is LNHDA and CDR2 is SQIVND (reference sequence). CDR3 sequence: CASSIGQGFNQAQHF. The CDR3 nucleotides are TGTGCCAGTAGTATCGGGCAGGGATTCAATCAGGCCCAGCATTTT. Using reference TRBV19 and TRBJ1-5 for the parts outside the CDR3, the full variable domain is DGGITQSPKYLFRKEGQNVTLSCEQNLNHDAMYWYRQDPGQGLRLIYYSQIVNDFQKGDIAEGYSVSREKKESFPLTVTSAQKNPTAFYLCASSIGQGFNQAQHFGDGTRLSIL.

This clonotype was seen at least ten times. The V and J genes are TRBV18 and TRBJ2-1; no reliable D call. With 2 bases removed from V and 8 bases from J, the gap between germline ends came to 10 bases. CDR1 and CDR2 (germline): KGHSH, LQKENI. This CDR3 has 13 amino acids. CDR3 in DNA: TGTGCCAGCTCACCAGGGATAACAGATGAGCAGTTCTTC. Translation: CASSPGITDEQFF.

In this sample, this clonotype turned up many times. The V gene is TRBV6-2 or TRBV6-3, the J gene TRBJ2-1, with TRBD1 matching 10 bases. Germline CDR1 and CDR2: MNHEY and SVGEGT. V shed 6 bases and J 4 bases; nucleotides not matched to a gene: 12. The CDR3 covers 17 residues. As DNA, the CDR3 is TGTGCCAGCAGCCGAGAGCCCGACAGGGGGCATTACAATGAGCAGTTCTTC. It specifies CASSREPDRGHYNEQFF.

This sequence joins TRBV6-1 and TRBJ1-1, with TRBD1 matching 7 bases. V was pared by 6 bases and J by 12 bases, with 7 bases of the junction left unmatched. Germline V gene lookup returns CDR1 MNHNS and CDR2 SASEGT. The CDR3 loop spans 11 amino acids. The CDR3 bases are TGTGCCAGCAGGTCCGGGACAGAAACTTTCTTT. It codes for CASRSGTETFF.

At least ten counts were recorded for this clonotype. The rearrangement uses TRBV20-1 and TRBJ2-3; D possibly matches TRBD1 or TRBD2 (5 bases each). This CDR3 spans 14 amino acids. V lost 6 bases and J lost 6, with 19 bases in between. The germline CDR1 and CDR2 sequences are DFQATT and SNEGSKA (reference sequence). The CDR3 DNA is TGCAGTGCCGCGGCGATCACGTGGGGGGATACGCAGTATTTT. Amino acid sequence: CSAAAITWGDTQYF.

This clonotype was picked up many times. This rearrangement joins TRBV28 to TRBJ1-1; D possibly corresponds to TRBD1 (6 bases). Per germline, CDR1 MDHEN and CDR2 SYDVKM. V was shortened by 6 bases and J by 4 bases, with 15 bases between the two germline ends. The CDR3 loop spans 14 amino acids. The CDR3 sequence is CASSEIRGGTEAFF. In DNA, the CDR3 is TGTGCCAGCAGCGAAATCAGGGGAGGCACTGAAGCTTTCTTT. The full variable domain, in which reference TRBV28 and TRBJ1-1 provide the parts outside the CDR3, is DVKVTQSSRYLVKRTGEKVFLECVQDMDHENMFWYRQDPGLGLRLIYFSYDVKMKEKGDIPEGYSVSREKKERFSLILESASTNQTSMYLCASSEIRGGTEAFFGQGTRLTVV.

A word on this clonotype: A single base separates this from a much larger clone, so it may be a read error. V gene TRBV30 combines with J gene TRBJ2-7, with 7 bases that match TRBD2. Germline-derived CDR1 and CDR2 are GTSNPN and SVGIG (reference sequence). The CDR3 contains 14 residues. V trimming: 8 bases; J trimming: 2 bases; junction bases outside the gene matches: 12. CDR3 DNA: TGTGCCAGCACGCGGGGGACGACGGCCTACGAGCAGTACTTC. It codes for CASTRGTTAYEQYF.

This clonotype was seen more than once but under ten times. A much larger clone differs by one base, so this may be a read error. The chain combines TRBV20-1 with TRBJ2-1, with TRBD2 as a possible D gene (6 bases). Looked up from germline, CDR1 is DFQATT and CDR2 is SNEGSKA (reference sequence). The length of the CDR3 is 15 residues. Deletions cut 2 bases from V and 5 bases from J, with 16 bases between. The CDR3 DNA follows: TGCAGTGCTAGATCCTCCGCGGGGATCCACAATGAGCAGTTCTTC. Protein sequence: CSARSSAGIHNEQFF.

This clonotype showed up many times. This chain connects TRBV6-2 or TRBV6-3 to TRBJ2-1; D unclear. The V gene's germline CDR1 is MNHEY and CDR2 SVGEGT. The CDR3 runs 13 residues. V was pared by 7 bases and J by 2 bases, with 9 bases between. As DNA, the CDR3 is TGTGCCAGCACGTACTACACCTACAATGAGCAGTTCTTC. Translation: CASTYYTYNEQFF.

This clonotype was observed at least ten times. The CDR3 DNA reads as TGTGCCATCAGTGATGGGACAGGGGGCTACGAGCAGTACTTC. Protein product: CAISDGTGGYEQYF. The chain has TRBV10-3 and TRBJ2-7, with TRBD1 matching 11 bases. After removal of 3 bases from V and 3 bases from J, the junction contained 1 base not matched to a gene. Per the germline V gene, CDR1 is ENHRY and CDR2 is SYGVKD. The CDR3 totals 14 residues.

This clonotype was seen more than once but under ten times. It may be a read error: a sequence one base away is much more abundant. The chain couples TRBV11-2 to TRBJ1-1, with D tentatively TRBD1 (5 bases). The germline V gene has CDR1 SGHAT and CDR2 FQNNGV. This CDR3 is built from 14 residues. This CDR3 is CASSYRTGNAEAFF. The CDR3 nucleotides read TGTGCCAGCAGCTACAGGACGGGGAACGCTGAAGCTTTCTTT.

The V call is TRBV19, the J call TRBJ1-5; D unresolved. CDR3 length: 15 amino acids. Trimming removed 3 bases at V and 0 bases at J, with 9 bases between. The germline gives CDR1 LNHDA, CDR2 SQIVND (reference sequence). CDR3 sequence reads: CASSIISYSNQPQHF. The CDR3 DNA reads TGTGCCAGTAGTATTATCAGTTATAGCAATCAGCCCCAGCATTTT.

This clonotype has a single count. The chain links TRBV9 to TRBJ1-1; D call uncertain. CDR1 and CDR2 (germline): SGDLS, YYNGEE. The CDR3 loop spans 13 amino acids. V lost 1 base and J lost 1, with 5 bases in between. The CDR3 loop is CASSVTPNTEAFF. The CDR3 region has the DNA TGTGCCAGCAGCGTAACACCGAACACTGAAGCTTTCTTT.

In its sample, this clonotype was seen many times. The V call is TRBV27, the J call TRBJ2-7; D possibly corresponds to TRBD2 (6 bases). In germline, CDR1 is MNHEY, CDR2 SMNVEV (reference sequence). This CDR3 is 14 amino acids long. V shed 5 bases and J shed 2 bases, with 13 bases lying between them. CDR3 DNA sequence: TGTGCCAGCAGTAATAGCGGACTGACCTACGAGCAGTACTTC. As protein: CASSNSGLTYEQYF.

This clonotype was found many times. This CDR3 reads CASSLVSGGETQYF. CDR3 nucleotide sequence: TGTGCCAGCAGCTTAGTTTCAGGGGGAGAGACCCAGTACTTC. The chain carries TRBV7-9 and TRBJ2-5; TRBD1 matches at 7 bases. Germline loops: CDR1 SEHNR, CDR2 FQNEAQ (reference sequence). With V trimmed by 1 base and J by 4 bases, 3 bases remained unmatched. The CDR3 is 14 residues long.

J is TRBJ2-7 and V is TRBV20-1; no firm D call. The ends were cut back, 0 bases at V and 6 bases at J, with 18 bases in the middle. The CDR3 has 15 amino acids. Germline-derived CDR1 and CDR2 are DFQATT and SNEGSKA (reference sequence). DNA for the CDR3: TGCAGTGCTAGAGACTTCCAGAGTTTTTCGGGCGAGCAGTACTTC. It yields the protein CSARDFQSFSGEQYF.

This clonotype appeared many times. The chain employs TRBV19 and TRBJ2-1; 7 nucleotides agree with TRBD2. The germline V gene has CDR1 LNHDA and CDR2 SQIVND (reference sequence). J was trimmed by 0 bases and V by 6 bases; bases with no gene match: 8. The CDR3 is 16 amino acids. The CDR3, as DNA: TGTGCCAGTAGCCCCGGGAGGCCAAGCTCCTACAATGAGCAGTTCTTC. Its protein product is CASSPGRPSSYNEQFF.

J is TRBJ2-2 and V is TRBV6-5; maybe TRBD2 (5 bases). This CDR3 comprises 17 residues. Trimming shortened V by 2 bases and J by 5 bases, and 18 bases separated the two germline ends. Germline lookup yields CDR1 MNHEY and CDR2 SVGAGI. The CDR3 loop reads CASSYIPRRPETGELFF. In nucleotides, the CDR3 is TGTGCCAGCAGTTACATCCCTAGGAGGCCGGAAACCGGGGAGCTGTTTTTT.

This clonotype was observed at least ten times. V is TRBV2 and J is TRBJ1-1; 9 bases map to TRBD1. Germline V CDR1 and CDR2: SNHLY, FYNNEI. V lost 6 bases and J lost 1; bases outside the gene matches: 3. The CDR3 spans 14 residues. In DNA, the CDR3 is TGTGCCAGCAGAGAGACAGGGGGGAACACTGAAGCTTTCTTT. Translation: CASRETGGNTEAFF.

This clonotype was counted between two and nine times. No conserved phenylalanine or tryptophan is present at the end of the CDR3, so a read error is the likely explanation. V is TRBV9 and J is TRBJ2-7, with D perhaps assigned TRBD1 or TRBD2 (5 bases each). Trimming left V 4 bases short and J 2 bases short, with 13 bases between. Germline CDR1 is SGDLS and CDR2 is YYNGEE. The CDR3 length is 14 residues. CDR3 protein: CASSPWDETYEQYL. CDR3 nucleotides: TGTGCCAGCAGCCCGTGGGACGAGACCTACGAGCAGTACCTC.

This clonotype was counted many times. J is TRBJ2-1 and V is TRBV6-1, with TRBD2 identical over 12 bases. The V gene end was trimmed by 4 bases and the J gene end by 8 bases; junction bases not matched to a gene: 12. The germline V gene has CDR1 MNHNS and CDR2 SASEGT. The CDR3 covers 17 residues. For the CDR3, the DNA is TGTGCCAGCAGTGGTACTAGCGGGAGGCTGGCGATCCATGAGCAGTTCTTC. Translation: CASSGTSGRLAIHEQFF.

This clonotype was detected ten times or more. The rearrangement joins TRBV20-1 to TRBJ2-1; perhaps TRBD1 as D (6 bases). V was pared by 0 bases and J by 4 bases, with 10 bases between. CDR3 length equals 14 residues. CDR1 is DFQATT and CDR2 is SNEGSKA in the germline V gene (reference sequence). The CDR3 is CSARDSQGYNEQFF. Written as DNA, the CDR3 is TGCAGTGCTAGAGATAGTCAGGGGTACAATGAGCAGTTCTTC.

The rearrangement joins TRBV6-5 to TRBJ1-1, with no clear D. The CDR3 extends over 15 amino acids. Germline V gives CDR1 MNHEY, CDR2 SVGAGI. Trimming stripped 0 bases from V and 2 bases from J, with 10 bases between. The CDR3 sequence: CASSYSANPNTEAFF. CDR3 nucleotide sequence: TGTGCCAGCAGTTACTCGGCTAATCCTAACACTGAAGCTTTCTTT.